The 18 T cell receptor beta chains below were found in one sample sequenced in a study of blood T cells in healthy people across ages. PCR was performed a second time for 7 to 11 cycles using a sample-barcoded 5' primer and a J-beta primer mix. TCRdb ran MiXCR on the 5' RACE reads and lists one entry per CDR3 protein. The data show 1.5 million to 2 million distinct CDR3 sequences, 28% seen once. Sample: blood. Receptor source: a woman younger than 45 in good health.

This clonotype was found a few times. The rearrangement links TRBV9 to TRBJ2-3; D possibly matches TRBD1 or TRBD2 (5 bases each). Germline V lookup: CDR1 SGDLS, CDR2 YYNGEE. V lost 2 bases and J lost 3, with 10 bases in between. The CDR3 has 14 residues. The CDR3 region has the DNA TGTGCCAGCAGCGTTGGGGGTTTAACAGATACGCAGTATTTT. This sequence encodes CASSVGGLTDTQYF.

The CDR3 nucleotides read TGTGCCAGCAGCCTCAGCGGGAGGACGAACAATGAGCAGTTCTTC. Residues: CASSLSGRTNNEQFF. The chain has TRBV12-3 or TRBV12-4 and TRBJ2-1, with 9 positions matching TRBD2. This CDR3 spans 15 amino acids. The J segment lost 5 bases and the V segment lost 6 bases, leaving 8 bases of the junction unmatched.

The chain links TRBV6-5 to TRBJ1-2, with D possibly matching TRBD1 (5 bases). Germline-derived CDR1 and CDR2 are MNHEY and SVGAGI. The V end was cut by 2 bases, the J end by 6 bases, with 7 bases between. The length of the CDR3 is 12 residues. Written as DNA, the CDR3 is TGTGCCAGCAGTTACGACAGACATGGCTACACCTTC. Encoded protein: CASSYDRHGYTF.

This clonotype was picked up one time. This sequence joins TRBV11-2 and TRBJ1-1; D remains ambiguous. In germline, CDR1 is SGHAT, CDR2 FQNNGV. The CDR3 runs to 16 residues. The V end was cut by 0 bases, the J end by 1 base, with 12 bases between. Here the CDR3 DNA reads TGTGCCAGCAGCTTAGAATTCGGCAGGACGAACACTGAAGCTTTCTTT. As protein: CASSLEFGRTNTEAFF.

V is TRBV6-1 and J is TRBJ1-2, with TRBD1 identical over 10 bases. The trim removed 3 bases at V and 5 bases at J, leaving 9 bases unmatched. CDR1 MNHNS and CDR2 SASEGT come from the germline V gene. The CDR3 spans 16 residues. In nucleotides, the CDR3 is TGTGCCAGCAGTGACCAGGGGACAGGGGCCCGGTATGGCTACACCTTC. Protein product: CASSDQGTGARYGYTF.

The chain recombines TRBV9 with TRBJ2-3; D is ambiguous. Trimming stripped 3 bases from V and 1 base from J, with 15 bases between. This CDR3 comprises 16 residues. The germline V gene encodes CDR1 SGDLS and CDR2 YYNGEE. CDR3 sequence: CASSANVGQGTDTQYF. CDR3 in DNA: TGTGCCAGCAGCGCCAACGTGGGCCAAGGCACAGATACGCAGTATTTT.

The chain employs TRBV7-2 and TRBJ2-7, with a tentative D call TRBD2 (6 bases). Germline CDR1 is SGHTA and CDR2 is FQGNSA. Deletions cut 5 bases from V and 6 bases from J, with 26 bases between. The length of the CDR3 is 17 residues. CDR3 bases: TGTGCCAGCAGCACCGGGGGTTGGAGCGCCCTAAGGGTCGAGCAGTACTTC. It specifies CASSTGGWSALRVEQYF.

About this clonotype itself: Compared with germline, one end of the junction differs, possibly owing to a read error. CDR3 nucleotides: TGTGCCAGATCACCAGGGATAGTAGATACGCAGTATTTT. Translation gives CARSPGIVDTQYF. The chain couples TRBV18 to TRBJ2-3; tentatively, D is TRBD1 (5 bases). The CDR3 is made up of 13 amino acids. The germline V gene encodes CDR1 KGHSH and CDR2 LQKENI.

This clonotype occurred a few times. The DNA for the CDR3 is TGTGCCAGCAGCGTAGGGGGAGGGATGCGATACAATGAGCAGTTCTTC. It codes for CASSVGGGMRYNEQFF. The rearrangement uses TRBV11-2 and TRBJ2-1, with a tentative D call TRBD2 (7 bases). Germline lookup yields CDR1 SGHAT and CDR2 FQNNGV. Between the trimmed V and J ends, which lost 5 bases and 4 bases, there was a span of 18 bases. The CDR3 is 16 amino acids.

The sample holds many counts of this clonotype. This chain links TRBV28 with TRBJ2-1, with 8 positions matching TRBD1. The CDR3 consists of 11 residues. The V gene end was trimmed by 11 bases and the J gene end by 6 bases; junction bases not matched to a gene: 3. Germline CDR1 MDHEN, CDR2 SYDVKM. The CDR3 DNA reads as TGTGCCCGGGACAGGTCCAATGAGCAGTTCTTC. Residues: CARDRSNEQFF.

The chain couples TRBV20-1 to TRBJ2-7, with a possible D match to TRBD2 (6 bases). Germline CDR1 is DFQATT and CDR2 is SNEGSKA (reference sequence). The CDR3 is made up of 15 amino acids. The V gene lost 6 bases and the J gene lost 0 bases, with 18 bases spanning the gap. The CDR3 sequence is CSATKAGPSSYEQYF. CDR3 DNA sequence: TGCAGTGCCACGAAAGCGGGTCCGAGCTCCTACGAGCAGTACTTC.

The table lists this clonotype with a few counts. This chain connects TRBV5-1 to TRBJ2-7; 14 bases are shared with TRBD2. Germline assignment: CDR1 SGHRS and CDR2 YFSETQ. This CDR3 region has 18 residues. J gave up 5 bases and V 5 bases, and 15 bases lay outside the gene matches. In DNA form, the CDR3 reads TGCGCCAGCAGTGGTACACCTTCGGGACTAGCGGGAGTCCACGAGCAGTACTTC. Protein: CASSGTPSGLAGVHEQYF.

The V gene is TRBV12-3 or TRBV12-4, the J gene TRBJ2-3; D is undetermined. Trimming took 5 bases from V and 2 from J, leaving 11 bases between them. The CDR3 runs 14 residues. The CDR3 DNA reads TGTGCCAGCAGTAGATTAGGTAACACAGATACGCAGTATTTT. Protein sequence: CASSRLGNTDTQYF.

This clonotype has only a few counts. This chain joins TRBV4-2 and TRBJ2-3; D may be TRBD1 (5 bases). Trimming removed 5 bases from V and 0 bases from J, with 12 bases in between. The germline V gene encodes CDR1 LGHNA and CDR2 YNFKEQ. The CDR3 consists of 15 residues. The CDR3 region has the DNA TGTGCCAGCAGCTCCCGACAGCTTAGCACAGATACGCAGTATTTT. Its protein product is CASSSRQLSTDTQYF.

This sequence joins TRBV7-2 and TRBJ2-2; no firm D call. Germline CDR1 and CDR2: SGHTA and FQGNSA. This CDR3 spans 11 amino acids. In DNA form, the CDR3 reads TGTGCGCTTCGGGACACCGGGGAGCTGTTTTTT. It translates to CALRDTGELFF.

This clonotype showed up just a few times. This sequence joins TRBV7-2 and TRBJ2-3, with 9 bases lining up with TRBD1. The CDR3 extends over 14 amino acids. CDR1 is SGHTA, CDR2 FQGNSA, per germline. V was clipped by 4 bases and J by 10 bases; unmatched bases: 9. CDR3: CASSSRDRVNAQYF. The CDR3 DNA follows: TGTGCCAGCAGCTCCCGGGACAGGGTAAATGCGCAGTATTTT.

This clonotype was seen a few times. The genes are TRBV7-2 and TRBJ2-7; no clear D gene. The V end lost 5 bases, the J end lost 5 bases, and 16 bases lay between the germline ends. Germline loops: CDR1 SGHTA, CDR2 FQGNSA. CDR3 size: 14 residues. The DNA for the CDR3 is TGTGCCAGCAGCCAACAGCTAGGGCAGGACGAGCAGTACTTC. It encodes CASSQQLGQDEQYF. The full variable domain, its missing parts supplied by reference TRBV7-2 and TRBJ2-7, is GAGVSQSPSNKVTEKGKDVELRCDPISGHTALYWYRQSLGQGLEFLIYFQGNSAPDKSGLPSDRFSAERTGGSVSTLTIQRTQQEDSAVYLCASSQQLGQDEQYFGPGTRLTVT.

The chain has TRBV6-5 and TRBJ2-1, with 8 bases aligning to TRBD2. V dropped 4 bases and J dropped 3; count of bases not matched to a gene: 5. Germline CDR1 MNHEY, CDR2 SVGAGI. CDR3 length: 15 residues. The CDR3 spells CASSLGGRIYNEQFF. In DNA form, the CDR3 reads TGTGCCAGCAGTTTGGGCGGGAGGATCTACAATGAGCAGTTCTTC.